This TCR beta chain emerged from a study of cytomegalovirus exposure and HLA in healthy donors. Germline V CDR1 and CDR2: MNHEY, SMNVEV (reference sequence). CDR3 length equals 16 residues. Here immunoSEQ multiplex PCR was the method, and the copy in TCRdb shows in-frame clones only, minus some. The sample lists over 150,000 clones; about 90% were seen once. The source of this sequence is a woman younger than 30 in good health and CMV-seropositive. The V call is TRBV27, the J call TRBJ1-3, with a tentative D call TRBD1 (5 bases). What was sequenced was PBMCs. DNA for the CDR3: TGTGCGATCGAAGGTAGTGGCAGGGCTCCTGGAAACACCATATATTTT. It is translated as CAIEGSGRAPGNTIYF.